The rows below give T cell receptor beta chains drawn from one sample of a study of Graves' ophthalmopathy and Graves' hyperthyroidism. Each CDR3 protein is one row after TCRdb ran MiXCR on the multiplex PCR reads. This repertoire shows 600,000 to 650,000 distinct CDR3 sequences, approximately 21% found once; its top ten account for roughly 6.9%. Sequenced sample: peripheral blood. The receptors stem from a woman aged 18-29 years with stable Graves' hyperthyroidism. Some clones in this sample may be carry-over from other donors' samples. Each CDR3 is given with its conserved first and last residue. A D gene is named only where the DNA matches it firmly. Expanded clones get a size class; other rows say once, few or many, or leave the size out.

j_gene	d_gene	abundance	v_gene	CDR3nt	CDR3aa
TRBJ2-7	NA	many	TRBV12-3/TRBV12-4	TGTGCCAGCAGTCATTCGATCGTCGCCGACGACGAGCAGTACTTC	CASSHSIVADDEQYF
TRBJ2-7	NA	NA	TRBV20-1	TGCAGTGCTAGTAGACAGGTCGACTACGAGCAGTACTTC	CSASRQVDYEQYF
TRBJ1-5	NA	NA	TRBV6-2/TRBV6-3	TGTGCCAGCAGGTCCCGGCGGAGCGACCTTAATCAGCCCCAGCATTTT	CASRSRRSDLNQPQHF
TRBJ2-7	NA	many	TRBV6-1	TGTGCCAGCAGTGAACAGGTTTACGAGCAGTACTTC	CASSEQVYEQYF
TRBJ2-7	NA	once	TRBV12-3/TRBV12-4	TGTGCCAGCAGAAGGGGGTCGGGGCGAGAAAGGTCCTACGAGCAGTACTTC	CASRRGSGRERSYEQYF
TRBJ1-2	NA	once	TRBV25-1	TGTGCCAGCAGTGATTTAATAACAGCTAAAGGCTACACCTTC	CASSDLITAKGYTF
TRBJ2-4	TRBD1	few	TRBV27	TGTGCCAGCAGCCCCGGACAGGGGGCGATAATATTCTCGCAAAACATTCAGTACTTC	CASSPGQGAIIFSQNIQYF
TRBJ1-1	TRBD1	NA	TRBV7-9	TGTGCCAGCAGACCTCAGGGGGGGACCACTGAAGCTTTCTTT	CASRPQGGTTEAFF
TRBJ2-7	NA	many	TRBV20-1	TGCAGTGCTAGCCCGACGACAGGGACTTGGGACGAGCAGTACTTC	CSASPTTGTWDEQYF
TRBJ2-7	TRBD2	many	TRBV11-1	TGTGCCAGCAGGTTGGGACTAGCGGATTACGAGCAGTACTTC	CASRLGLADYEQYF
TRBJ1-2	NA	few	TRBV30	TGTGCCCGGATGTTGGGTAACTATGGCTACACCTTC	CARMLGNYGYTF
TRBJ2-4	NA	many	TRBV20-1	TGCAGTGCTATGGGTGAGGGGAAAGTGGTGGAAAACATTCAGTACTTC	CSAMGEGKVVENIQYF
TRBJ2-7	NA	NA	TRBV2	TGTGCCAGCAGTGCCGGGACCGCGGACTCCTACGAGCAGTACTTC	CASSAGTADSYEQYF
TRBJ2-7	NA	many	TRBV6-1	TGTGCCAGCAGTGACGGACCTTCCTACGAGCAGTACTTC	CASSDGPSYEQYF
TRBJ1-6	NA	many	TRBV15	TGTGCCACCAGCAGAGGGAGGACGGAGAATTCACCCCTCCACTTT	CATSRGRTENSPLHF
TRBJ2-2	NA	NA	TRBV5-5	TGTGCCAGCAGCTTTGGCTTGGGCTCCCTGGGTCGGGAGCTGTTTTTT	CASSFGLGSLGRELFF
TRBJ2-5	TRBD2	NA	TRBV6-5	TGTGCCAGCAGTTACTCGTCTAGCGGGTATGAGACCCAGTACTTC	CASSYSSSGYETQYF
TRBJ1-6	TRBD1	few	TRBV28	TGTGCCACCAGGGGGGACCCTAATTCACCCCTCCACTTT	CATRGDPNSPLHF
TRBJ1-5	TRBD1	many	TRBV10-3	TGTGCCATCAGTGATGGTCGAGGACAGGGGTACGATCAGCCCCAGCATTTT	CAISDGRGQGYDQPQHF
TRBJ2-4	NA	NA	TRBV12-3/TRBV12-4	TGTGCCAGCAGTTTGTGGGGCGGACAAAACATTCAGTACTTC	CASSLWGGQNIQYF
TRBJ1-2	NA	many	TRBV6-2/TRBV6-3	TGTGCCAGCACCTCGATCTATGGCTACACCTTC	CASTSIYGYTF
TRBJ1-6	NA	many	TRBV10-2	TGCGCCAGCAGCGTCACACCCAATAATTCACCCCTCCACTTT	CASSVTPNNSPLHF
TRBJ2-5	NA	many	TRBV19	TGTGCCAGTACCGCGGGAAATCAGGAGACCCAGTACTTC	CASTAGNQETQYF
TRBJ2-7	NA	many	TRBV20-1	TGCAGTGCTCCGATCCCCGGGTCCGATTACGAGCAGTACTTC	CSAPIPGSDYEQYF
TRBJ2-2	TRBD2	NA	TRBV7-2	TGTGCCAGCAGCCAGGGACTAGCTCTCACCGGGGAGCTGTTTTTT	CASSQGLALTGELFF
TRBJ2-7	TRBD2	NA	TRBV5-1	TGCGCCAGCAGCTTTCTGGTTAGCGGGACCGAGCAGTACTTC	CASSFLVSGTEQYF
TRBJ1-1	NA	once	TRBV11-2	TGTGCCAGCAGCCCAACCAAACAGGGGAACACTGAAGCTTTCTTT	CASSPTKQGNTEAFF
TRBJ1-3	NA	many	TRBV7-6	TGTGCCAGCAGCTATGTGGCGGCTGGAAACACCATATATTTT	CASSYVAAGNTIYF
TRBJ1-5	NA	NA	TRBV12-3/TRBV12-4	TGTGCCAGCAGTGGGGACCTCGATTGGCCCCAGCATTTT	CASSGDLDWPQHF
TRBJ1-1	NA	few	TRBV14	TGTGCCAGCAGCCGACAGGTCACTGAAGCTTTCTTT	CASSRQVTEAFF
TRBJ1-2	TRBD1	NA	TRBV5-4	TGTGCCAGCAGCCCCTTACAGGGGGGTAATGGCTACACCTTC	CASSPLQGGNGYTF
TRBJ2-2	TRBD2	few	TRBV20-1	TGCAGTGCTAATCGACTAGCGCATAACACCGGGGAGCTGTTTTTT	CSANRLAHNTGELFF
TRBJ1-1	NA	few	TRBV6-1	TGTGCCAGCAGTGAACTTTGGGGTTGGACTGAAGCTTTCTTT	CASSELWGWTEAFF
TRBJ2-5	TRBD1	many	TRBV6-4	TGTGCCAGCAGTCTAAAAGCCGGGACAGGGCTAGAGACCCAGTACTTC	CASSLKAGTGLETQYF
TRBJ1-5	NA	many	TRBV7-2	TGTGCCAGCAGCTTACCGAATCAGCCCCAGCATTTT	CASSLPNQPQHF
TRBJ1-5	NA	many	TRBV2	TGTGCCAGCAGTGAATTCAGGGTAGGACAGCCCCAGCATTTT	CASSEFRVGQPQHF
TRBJ2-7	NA	NA	TRBV15	TGTGCCACCAGCAGAGATCTCGGGAAATTCAACGAGCAGTACTTC	CATSRDLGKFNEQYF
TRBJ1-1	TRBD1	many	TRBV28	TGTGCCAGCAGCTGGACAGGGAAAGGCACTGAAGCTTTCTTT	CASSWTGKGTEAFF
TRBJ1-1	TRBD1	few	TRBV2	TGTGCCAGCAGTTATTTACAGGGGGGGAAAACTGAAGCTTTCTTT	CASSYLQGGKTEAFF
TRBJ2-5	TRBD1	NA	TRBV11-2	TGTGCCAGCAGCTCTCGAAGGGACAGCCTAACCCAAGAGACCCAGTACTTC	CASSSRRDSLTQETQYF
TRBJ2-5	TRBD1	many	TRBV6-5	TGTGCCAGCAGTTACGAGGACAGGGGAGAGACCCAGTACTTC	CASSYEDRGETQYF
TRBJ2-7	NA	NA	TRBV10-3	TGTGCCATCAGCGATCCTTCGAGACTGGCCTACGAGCAGTACTTC	CAISDPSRLAYEQYF
TRBJ2-5	NA	few	TRBV25-1	TGTGCCAGCAGTGACACCCGGGGAGAGACCCAGTACTTC	CASSDTRGETQYF
TRBJ1-2	NA	many	TRBV9	TGTGCCAGCAGCGTATGGTCTGCTAACTATGGCTACACCTTC	CASSVWSANYGYTF
TRBJ1-5	NA	NA	TRBV20-1	TGCAGTGCTAGAGATCGGCGTAGGGCTCATAGCAATCAGCCCCAGCATTTT	CSARDRRRAHSNQPQHF
TRBJ1-5	TRBD1	many	TRBV10-3	TGTGCCATCAGCCCTCAGGGGGCCACTCAGCCCCAGCATTTT	CAISPQGATQPQHF
TRBJ2-7	NA	NA	TRBV28	TGTGTCAGCACCGGGTCCGTCCGGGACAAGGGTCCCTACGAGCAGTACTTC	CVSTGSVRDKGPYEQYF
TRBJ2-7	NA	NA	TRBV20-1	TGCAGTGCTCCGGGATCCTCGACCTACGAGCAGTACTTC	CSAPGSSTYEQYF
TRBJ1-6	NA	many	TRBV11-2	TGTGCCAGCAGCTTATCGAACGGGTATAATTCACCCCTCCACTTT	CASSLSNGYNSPLHF
TRBJ1-6	NA	few	TRBV3-1	TGTGCCAGCAGCCAAGATATCCCGAATTCACCCCTCCACTTT	CASSQDIPNSPLHF
TRBJ2-2	NA	NA	TRBV5-1	TGCGCCAGCAGCTTGGGTTCCCGGGAGCTGTTTTTT	CASSLGSRELFF
TRBJ1-2	NA	many	TRBV7-9	TGTGCCAGCAGCTTACCCACGGGGTATGGCTACACCTTC	CASSLPTGYGYTF
TRBJ1-5	NA	many	TRBV28	TGTGCCAGCAGAACCCCGGGACAAATTAATCAGCCCCAGCATTTT	CASRTPGQINQPQHF
TRBJ2-2	TRBD1	few	TRBV7-3	TGTGCCAGCAGCTTTGCCCCTAATACAGGGGGAGGAACCGGGGAGCTGTTTTTT	CASSFAPNTGGGTGELFF
TRBJ2-5	TRBD1	few	TRBV28	TGTGCCAGCAGTTTTATACAGGGGGGTCTCGAGACCCAGTACTTC	CASSFIQGGLETQYF
TRBJ2-7	NA	many	TRBV6-1	TGTGCCAGCAGAGACGGACGGGGCGGGTACGAGCAGTACTTC	CASRDGRGGYEQYF
TRBJ1-1	NA	few	TRBV5-1	TGCGCCAGCAGCTTAAACGCAGGGGTTGGGACTGAAGCTTTCTTT	CASSLNAGVGTEAFF
TRBJ1-6	TRBD1	few	TRBV20-1	TGCAGTGCTACCGAAGACAGGGAGAATTCACCCCTCCACTTT	CSATEDRENSPLHF
TRBJ2-2	TRBD1	few	TRBV6-5	TGTGCCAGCAGTTCCGACAGGGTCTCCGGGGAGCTGTTTTTT	CASSSDRVSGELFF